A selection of T cell receptor beta chains follows, all from one sample in a study of blood T cell repertoires in COVID-19. Clones were read by immunoSEQ multiplex PCR, and TCRdb kept only the in-frame ones, dropping some. The profile shows under 30,000 clones, approximately 80% of them singletons. The sample consisted of peripheral blood. Receptors originate from a human donor in a cohort sampled during active COVID-19. The CDR3 runs from the conserved cysteine through the conserved F or W. A D gene is named only where the DNA matches it firmly.

d_call: -
v_call: TRBV19
j_call: TRBJ1-2
cdr3_aa: CASSPKATAVYGYTF

d_call: -
v_call: TRBV5-1
j_call: TRBJ1-3
cdr3_aa: CASSRWDKSSGNTIYF

d_call: TRBD1
v_call: TRBV6-1
j_call: TRBJ2-7
cdr3_aa: CASSEAGTAGYEQYF

d_call: -
v_call: TRBV7-9
j_call: TRBJ2-3
cdr3_aa: CASRLWSTDTQYF

d_call: TRBD2
v_call: TRBV18
j_call: TRBJ2-2
cdr3_aa: CASSPPGTSTTGELFF

d_call: -
v_call: TRBV3-1/TRBV3-2
j_call: TRBJ2-2
cdr3_aa: CASSQDRQGWAGELFF

d_call: TRBD2
v_call: TRBV4-1
j_call: TRBJ2-1
cdr3_aa: CASSQDPSGGAFNEQFF

d_call: -
v_call: TRBV4-1
j_call: TRBJ1-5
cdr3_aa: CASSPPGENQPQHF

d_call: TRBD1
v_call: TRBV20-1
j_call: TRBJ1-4
cdr3_aa: CSASSGQGLEKLFF

d_call: -
v_call: TRBV7-2
j_call: TRBJ1-1
cdr3_aa: CASSLKKRGMNTEAFF

d_call: TRBD2
v_call: TRBV7-2
j_call: TRBJ2-1
cdr3_aa: CASSDRTSGNNEQFF

d_call: TRBD2
v_call: TRBV24-1
j_call: TRBJ2-2
cdr3_aa: CATGTSVGELFF

d_call: -
v_call: TRBV11-2
j_call: TRBJ1-3
cdr3_aa: CASSAHLRPANLGNTIYF

d_call: TRBD1
v_call: TRBV10-3
j_call: TRBJ2-7
cdr3_aa: CAISELDRVPYEQYF

d_call: TRBD1
v_call: TRBV2
j_call: TRBJ2-1
cdr3_aa: CASSEGTARTGQFF

d_call: -
v_call: TRBV4-1
j_call: TRBJ1-4
cdr3_aa: CASSHWGGSEKLFF

d_call: TRBD1
v_call: TRBV7-2
j_call: TRBJ2-5
cdr3_aa: CASSPDRVWGETQYF

d_call: TRBD1
v_call: TRBV7-2
j_call: TRBJ2-3
cdr3_aa: CASSQGQGMTDTQYF

d_call: TRBD1
v_call: TRBV5-8
j_call: TRBJ2-5
cdr3_aa: CASSLSGTGIQETQYF

d_call: -
v_call: TRBV10-2
j_call: TRBJ2-3
cdr3_aa: CASSESGRGATDTQYF

d_call: -
v_call: TRBV4-2
j_call: TRBJ2-3
cdr3_aa: CASSQDRTDTQYF

d_call: -
v_call: TRBV6-1
j_call: TRBJ2-7
cdr3_aa: CASSERRTAYYEQYF

d_call: -
v_call: TRBV11-2
j_call: TRBJ1-4
cdr3_aa: CASSFVGLGEKLFF

d_call: TRBD1
v_call: TRBV6-1
j_call: TRBJ2-3
cdr3_aa: CASSFTGVRTDTQYF

d_call: -
v_call: TRBV12-5
j_call: TRBJ1-1
cdr3_aa: CASGLSHTEAFF

d_call: TRBD1
v_call: TRBV25-1
j_call: TRBJ2-4
cdr3_aa: CASMGQGKNIQYF

d_call: -
v_call: TRBV27
j_call: TRBJ1-6
cdr3_aa: CASSPAGDNSPLHF

d_call: TRBD1
v_call: TRBV6-1
j_call: TRBJ1-1
cdr3_aa: CASSEQGALNTEAFF

d_call: -
v_call: TRBV4-1
j_call: TRBJ1-1
cdr3_aa: CASSQDPFGTEAFF

d_call: TRBD1
v_call: TRBV10-3
j_call: TRBJ1-1
cdr3_aa: CAIRRQGRENTEAFF

d_call: TRBD1
v_call: TRBV7-9
j_call: TRBJ1-2
cdr3_aa: CASSLTGPGQRAYGYTF

d_call: TRBD2
v_call: TRBV10-3
j_call: TRBJ2-3
cdr3_aa: CAISSGTSGTDTQYF

d_call: -
v_call: TRBV5-1
j_call: TRBJ2-7
cdr3_aa: CASSLASGSLYEQYF

d_call: -
v_call: TRBV7-9
j_call: TRBJ2-1
cdr3_aa: CASSPPLRDEQFF

d_call: -
v_call: TRBV4-1
j_call: TRBJ2-7
cdr3_aa: CASSQVEPGEGYEQYF

d_call: TRBD2
v_call: TRBV11-2
j_call: TRBJ2-2
cdr3_aa: CASSLDGRVTGELFF

d_call: -
v_call: TRBV24-1
j_call: TRBJ2-1
cdr3_aa: CATSDYGSFNEQFF

d_call: -
v_call: TRBV5-4
j_call: TRBJ2-2
cdr3_aa: CASASTENTGELFF

d_call: TRBD2
v_call: TRBV7-6
j_call: TRBJ2-3
cdr3_aa: CASSQRTSGSNKDTQYF

d_call: TRBD1
v_call: TRBV30
j_call: TRBJ1-6
cdr3_aa: CAWGQGVNSPLHF

d_call: -
v_call: TRBV7-9
j_call: TRBJ2-5
cdr3_aa: CASSLRGTQETQYF

d_call: -
v_call: TRBV4-1
j_call: TRBJ2-7
cdr3_aa: CASSRDRMSSYEQYF

d_call: TRBD1
v_call: TRBV5-5
j_call: TRBJ2-4
cdr3_aa: CASSFDRGAIQYF

d_call: TRBD1
v_call: TRBV19
j_call: TRBJ1-1
cdr3_aa: CASSPRDRGTEAFF

d_call: TRBD2
v_call: TRBV27
j_call: TRBJ2-3
cdr3_aa: CASSFLTSDTDTQYF

d_call: -
v_call: TRBV19
j_call: TRBJ2-3
cdr3_aa: CASSIRPGAGTDTQYF

d_call: -
v_call: TRBV12-3/TRBV12-4
j_call: TRBJ2-6
cdr3_aa: CASSHSGANVLTF

d_call: -
v_call: TRBV10-2
j_call: TRBJ2-1
cdr3_aa: CASLIQASYNEQFF

d_call: -
v_call: TRBV7-2
j_call: TRBJ2-5
cdr3_aa: CASSRGREETQYF

d_call: TRBD1
v_call: TRBV5-6
j_call: TRBJ2-7
cdr3_aa: CASSLEWAGGEQYF

d_call: TRBD1
v_call: TRBV6-5
j_call: TRBJ2-5
cdr3_aa: CASSYGSGGGETQYF

d_call: -
v_call: TRBV11-2
j_call: TRBJ1-3
cdr3_aa: CASSQYRVRNTIYF